Reported below is one TCR beta chain. Antigen: not known. The time point: cycle 4 day 1 (C4D1), after 6 weeks of nivolumab. Patients all relapsed after autologous stem cell transplantation, and there was variation in brentuximab vedotin exposure. Researchers report purifying CD4+ T cells from thawed PBMCs by magnetic negative selection. These data come from a study of PD-1 blockade in classical Hodgkin lymphoma. Overall study results and limits: Prior to therapy, complete responders displayed diversity much like that of newly diagnosed patients. In CD4+ cells, TCR diversity went up significantly by C4D1, but in CD8+ cells it did not.

The assay was immunoSEQ multiplex PCR, and TCRdb's table has in-frame clones only and misses some. Here the sample spans tens of thousands of clones, under 75% being singletons. With 6 bases removed from V and 4 bases from J, the gap between germline ends came to 12 bases. This CDR3 contains 14 residues. The germline CDR1 and CDR2 sequences are ENHRY and SYGVKD. The chain has TRBV10-3 and TRBJ2-2, with D possibly TRBD2 on 6 matching bases. Here the sequenced sample was CD4+ T cells from blood, taken before the fourth cycle of nivolumab. The receptor comes from a human donor with classical Hodgkin lymphoma. Written as DNA, the CDR3 is TGTGCCATCAGAGGCCGGGAGCCCACCGGGGAGCTGTTTTTT. Its protein product is CAIRGREPTGELFF.